The 24 T cell receptor beta chains reported below all come from one sample, sequenced in a study of beta chain features in type 1 diabetes. Every isolated RNA sample was fully reverse transcribed, so sequencing captured expressed TCRB transcripts. Measured with immunoSEQ multiplex PCR; TCRdb has only the in-frame clones, and not every one. Of 900,000 or so clones in the sample, 17% were seen once. Sample: naive CD4+ T cells from blood. The receptors shown here come from a woman aged 18-30 years in good health.

The chain employs TRBV7-3 and TRBJ2-5; D is uncertain. The germline V and J ends were trimmed by 0 bases and 1 base, with 3 bases remaining between them. The germline gives CDR1 SGHTA, CDR2 FQGTGA. The CDR3 extends over 13 amino acids. For the CDR3, the DNA is TGTGCCAGCAGCTTAACGCTCCAAGAGACCCAGTACTTC. This translates into CASSLTLQETQYF.

This clone was counted between two and nine times. The chain couples TRBV20-1 to TRBJ1-1; D ambiguous. V lost 3 bases and J 11 bases, leaving 7 bases between the germline ends. In germline, CDR1 is DFQATT, CDR2 SNEGSKA (reference sequence). This CDR3 contains 9 residues. CDR3 region: CSASQRAFF. CDR3 DNA sequence: TGCAGTGCTAGCCAGCGGGCTTTCTTT.

The table lists this clone with a few counts. The rearrangement links TRBV5-6 to TRBJ1-5; D is perhaps TRBD1 (6 bases). The germline CDR1 and CDR2 sequences are SGHDT and YYEEEE. The CDR3 covers 15 residues. Trimming took off 3 bases at V and 4 bases at J, with 14 bases between the two ends. For the CDR3, the DNA is TGTGCCAGCAGCTGGGGGGCAGGAGAAAATCAGCCCCAGCATTTT. Translating it yields CASSWGAGENQPQHF. Full variable domain (rest looked up from reference TRBV5-6 and TRBJ1-5): DAGVTQSPTHLIKTRGQQVTLRCSPKSGHDTVSWYQQALGQGPQFIFQYYEEEERQRGNFPDRFSGHQFPNYSSELNVNALLLGDSALYLCASSWGAGENQPQHFGDGTRLSIL.

The rearrangement joins TRBV28 to TRBJ1-2; 9 bases map to TRBD1. Germline loops: CDR1 MDHEN, CDR2 SYDVKM. The V gene end was trimmed by 4 bases and the J gene end by 7 bases; junction bases not matched to a gene: 10. CDR3 length equals 15 residues. The CDR3, as DNA: TGTGCCAGCAGTTCCCCGGGACAGGGTATGGGTGGCTACACCTTC. Its translation is CASSSPGQGMGGYTF.

This CDR3 reads CASSFLGDIQYF. The CDR3 DNA reads as TGTGCCAGCAGTTTCTTAGGGGACATTCAGTACTTC. The V call is TRBV6-5, the J call TRBJ2-4; weak D call: TRBD1 (5 bases). Trimming removed 4 bases from V and 8 bases from J, with 9 bases in between. The CDR3 extends over 12 amino acids. Germline loops: CDR1 MNHEY, CDR2 SVGAGI.

V and J are TRBV9 and TRBJ2-4; 8 bases are a match to TRBD1. V gave up 4 bases and J gave up 6 bases; unmatched junction bases: 9. The CDR3 runs to 15 residues. Germline V gene sequence: CDR1 SGDLS, CDR2 YYNGEE. In nucleotides, the CDR3 is TGTGCCAGCAGCTCAGCGTTGGGGACAGGAAACATTCAGTACTTC. Its protein product is CASSSALGTGNIQYF.

This clone turned up a few times. The rearrangement uses TRBV6-5 and TRBJ2-5; D call uncertain. CDR1 and CDR2 (germline): MNHEY, SVGAGI. Trimming stripped 6 bases from V and 5 bases from J, with 7 bases between. The CDR3 is 11 amino acids. The CDR3 coding sequence is TGTGCCAGCAGGGGGTTCGAGACCCAGTACTTC. Translating it yields CASRGFETQYF.

The rearrangement joins TRBV29-1 to TRBJ2-5; 8 bases map to TRBD2. Germline loops: CDR1 SQVTM, CDR2 ANQGSEA. The trim removed 5 bases at V and 2 bases at J, leaving 10 bases unmatched. CDR3 size: 15 residues. The CDR3 sequence: CSVLRSGSVQETQYF. In DNA, the CDR3 is TGCAGCGTTTTAAGAAGCGGGAGTGTTCAAGAGACCCAGTACTTC.

This clone was detected only a few times. The chain joins TRBV5-4 to TRBJ2-3; 13 bases align to TRBD2. V trimming: 4 bases; J trimming: 4 bases; junction bases outside the gene matches: 15. The CDR3 covers 19 residues. Germline-derived CDR1 and CDR2 are SGHNT and YYREEE (reference sequence). The CDR3 DNA is TGTGCCAGCAGCCAATCGGGACTAGCGGGATCCGGCGAGCCAGATACGCAGTATTTT. The encoded protein is CASSQSGLAGSGEPDTQYF.

This clone was counted a few times. The gene calls are TRBV5-1 and TRBJ1-1; TRBD1 is a possible D gene (5 bases). The CDR3 is made up of 14 amino acids. V gave up 2 bases and J gave up 9 bases, with 17 bases separating them. The germline gives CDR1 SGHRS, CDR2 YFSETQ. Here the CDR3 DNA reads TGCGCCAGCAGCTTAACTTCAGGCGGGGGTAAAGCTTTCTTT. This encodes CASSLTSGGGKAFF.

This clone was seen only a few times. CDR3 bases: TGTGCCAGCCGGATAGCGATAAATGAGCAGTTCTTC. Translating it yields CASRIAINEQFF. The chain has TRBV2 and TRBJ2-1; possible D gene TRBD2, 5 bases. The V gene's germline CDR1 is SNHLY and CDR2 FYNNEI. Trimming removed 8 bases at V and 7 bases at J, with 12 bases between. This CDR3 comprises 12 residues.

The J gene is TRBJ1-4, the V gene TRBV7-9, with 8 positions matching TRBD1. Trimming at V came to 5 bases and at J to 7 bases, leaving 12 bases not matched to a gene. Germline V gene data show CDR1 as SEHNR and CDR2 as FQNEAQ (reference sequence). This CDR3 spans 16 amino acids. The CDR3 here is CASSTRRGTGPEKLFF. The CDR3, as DNA: TGTGCCAGCAGCACCCGGAGGGGGACAGGTCCTGAAAAACTGTTTTTT.

This clone turned up a few times. V and J are TRBV5-1 and TRBJ2-3; D not resolved. Trimming pared 2 bases from V and 2 bases from J, leaving 6 bases between. The CDR3 extends over 13 amino acids. Germline V gene data show CDR1 as SGHRS and CDR2 as YFSETQ. CDR3 DNA: TGCGCCAGCAGCTTCGACAACACAGATACGCAGTATTTT. This translates into CASSFDNTDTQYF.

In this sample, this clone turned up a few times. The same CDR3 is also encoded by other DNA sequences in this sample. V usage is TRBV18 and J usage is TRBJ2-5; D gene ambiguous. Germline V gene lookup returns CDR1 KGHSH and CDR2 LQKENI. CDR3 size: 13 residues. The V and J ends lost 2 bases and 1 base respectively, with 5 bases between them. The CDR3 nucleotides read TGTGCCAGCTCACCAGGATTCCAAGAGACCCAGTACTTC. It specifies CASSPGFQETQYF.

The chain has TRBV15 and TRBJ2-2; D not resolved. Germline lookup yields CDR1 LNHNV and CDR2 YYDKDF (reference sequence). Trimming stripped 4 bases from V and 3 bases from J, with 6 bases between. This CDR3 contains 13 residues. The CDR3 loop is CATSIIHTGELFF. DNA for the CDR3: TGTGCCACCAGCATTATACACACCGGGGAGCTGTTTTTT.

In its sample, this clone was seen a few times. The chain couples TRBV5-4 to TRBJ2-3; 8 bases fit TRBD2. V lost 0 bases, J lost 2 bases, and 14 bases stayed unmatched. The CDR3 consists of 19 residues. Germline-derived CDR1 and CDR2 are SGHNT and YYREEE (reference sequence). The CDR3 sequence: CASSLAHQRVAGFTDTQYF. The CDR3 DNA is TGTGCCAGCAGCTTGGCCCACCAGAGAGTAGCGGGGTTCACAGATACGCAGTATTTT.

In its sample, this clone was seen a few times. The rearrangement joins TRBV6-5 to TRBJ2-7, with a tentative D call TRBD2 (6 bases). This CDR3 has 16 amino acids. CDR1 is MNHEY and CDR2 is SVGAGI in the germline V gene. V dropped 0 bases and J dropped 0 bases, with 12 bases sitting between them. CDR3 amino acids: CASSYSLAPVSYEQYF. Written as DNA, the CDR3 is TGTGCCAGCAGTTACTCCCTAGCGCCTGTCTCCTACGAGCAGTACTTC.

The chain uses TRBV5-1 and TRBJ2-1; TRBD1 matches 7 bases. Germline assignment: CDR1 SGHRS and CDR2 YFSETQ. This CDR3 has 17 amino acids. The ends lost 4 bases at V and 3 bases at J; junction bases unmatched: 13. CDR3 protein: CASSLLIGTADYNEQFF. CDR3 DNA sequence: TGCGCCAGCAGCCTTCTCATAGGGACAGCGGACTACAATGAGCAGTTCTTC.

This clone has only a few counts. The chain uses TRBV28 and TRBJ2-1; 11 bases map to TRBD2. The junction had 11 bases not matched to a gene; V was cut back by 5 bases and J by 5 bases. Germline assignment: CDR1 MDHEN and CDR2 SYDVKM. The CDR3 consists of 17 residues. CDR3 protein: CASSPTGLAEGNNEQFF. CDR3 sequence (DNA): TGTGCCAGCAGTCCCACGGGACTAGCGGAGGGTAACAATGAGCAGTTCTTC.

The table lists this clone with a few counts. The chain recombines TRBV19 with TRBJ1-5, with unresolved D. Germline values: CDR1 LNHDA, CDR2 SQIVND (reference sequence). V lost 7 bases and J 0 bases, leaving 10 bases between the germline ends. The length of the CDR3 is 14 residues. The CDR3 protein is CASNAVNSNQPQHF. DNA of the CDR3: TGTGCCAGTAACGCAGTAAATAGCAATCAGCCCCAGCATTTT.

The rearrangement links TRBV6-5 to TRBJ2-7; 10 bases agree with TRBD2. V lost 6 bases to trimming and J lost 3 bases; unmatched junction nucleotides: 8. CDR3 length: 15 residues. Germline values: CDR1 MNHEY, CDR2 SVGAGI. CDR3 amino acids: CASSRTSGTGYEQYF. The CDR3 DNA reads TGTGCCAGCAGCAGAACTAGCGGGACTGGCTACGAGCAGTACTTC.

V usage is TRBV4-2 and J usage is TRBJ1-1, with TRBD1 matching 7 bases. Germline CDR1 reads LGHNA; CDR2 reads YNFKEQ. The V segment lost 1 base and the J segment 0 bases; nucleotides outside the gene matches: 8. This CDR3 is built from 17 residues. CDR3 sequence reads: CASSQVGGQVMNTEAFF. The CDR3 bases are TGTGCCAGCAGCCAAGTAGGAGGACAGGTTATGAACACTGAAGCTTTCTTT.

The chain recombines TRBV14 with TRBJ2-1; TRBD2 is a possible D gene (5 bases). Germline CDR1 and CDR2: SGHDN and FVKESK. The V end was cut by 4 bases, the J end by 6 bases, with 19 bases between. The CDR3 sequence is 16 residues long. The CDR3 loop is CASSRRLGAPPNEQFF. The CDR3 region has the DNA TGTGCCAGCAGCCGGAGGTTGGGAGCGCCTCCCAATGAGCAGTTCTTC.

The V and J genes are TRBV29-1 and TRBJ2-7, with D hard to call. Germline CDR1 reads SQVTM; CDR2 reads ANQGSEA. The length of the CDR3 is 11 residues. With 4 bases removed from V and 3 bases from J, the gap between germline ends came to 7 bases. The CDR3, as DNA: TGCAGCGTTGTGTTAGGCTACGAGCAGTACTTC. Encoded protein: CSVVLGYEQYF.